This T cell receptor (beta chain) emerged from a study of OX40 agonist ivuxolimab in advanced cancers. The table lists this clone with a few counts. No antigen is known for it. Overall study findings and caveats: Relative to CD4+ cells, CD8+ T cells on average had more expanded clones. Near-lowest levels of clonal expansion characterized partial responders at 0.1-3.0 mg/kg. Circulating CD4+ and CD8+ T cells showed clonal expansion by week 6 at 0.1 to 3.0 mg/kg.

The data were produced by immunoSEQ multiplex PCR, yet TCRdb's version contains in-frame clones alone and is incomplete. The data contain tens of thousands of clones, 82% of them seen just once; the ten biggest clones take up 9.5% to 13%. The timepoints at which blood was sampled were baseline, cycle 4 day 1, and cycle 7 day 1. The CDR3 is made up of 14 amino acids. Looked up from germline, CDR1 is LGHNA and CDR2 is YNFKEQ. V was trimmed by 0 bases and J by 4 bases, leaving 6 bases between them. Specimen: CD4+ or CD8+ T cells sorted from blood, collected in a trial of the OX40 agonist ivuxolimab. This chain connects TRBV4-2 to TRBJ1-4; D is unclear. The TCR sequence derives from an adult with an advanced solid tumor such as melanoma, head and neck, liver or kidney cancer. The CDR3 reads CASSQEPSNEKLFF. The CDR3 DNA reads TGTGCCAGCAGCCAAGAACCCAGTAATGAAAAACTGTTTTTT.